Sequencing of this TCR beta chain was carried out in a study of blood T cell repertoires in COVID-19. Assay: immunoSEQ multiplex PCR; the TCRdb copy retains only in-frame clones and omits some. This sample yields about 380,000 clones, of which around nine tenths are seen a single time; around 1.2% belongs to the top ten. Participant-given clinical history determined each cohort assignment. The study counted Cohort 3 donors as recovered given two negative PCRs, clearance, or symptom resolution. CDR3 length: 12 amino acids. V was trimmed by 5 bases and J by 6 bases, leaving 10 bases between them. The origin of this receptor is a woman younger than 30 who had recovered from COVID-19. The chain joins TRBV12-3 or TRBV12-4 to TRBJ1-1; D uncertain. The sequenced sample was PBMCs or T cells enriched from blood (not recorded which). DNA of the CDR3: TGTGCCAGCAGTAGAGAGGAGGCTGAAGCTTTCTTT. As protein: CASSREEAEAFF.